The clone carrying this T cell receptor beta chain was observed a handful of times. CDR1 is SGHTS, CDR2 YDEGEE, per germline. This CDR3 is built from 14 residues. V was pared by 3 bases and J by 8 bases, with 15 bases between. Expressed TCRB transcripts got sequenced, as all isolated RNA was reverse transcribed. Here immunoSEQ multiplex PCR was the method, and the copy in TCRdb shows in-frame clones only, minus some. The sample includes a few hundred thousand clones, around 16% of them seen just once. The record originates from a study of beta chain features in type 1 diabetes. The genes are TRBV5-8 and TRBJ2-1, with D maybe TRBD1 (5 bases). This TCR was recovered from a woman under 30 in good health. Input material: naive CD4+ T cells from blood. CDR3 protein: CASSSWTKGDEQFF. As DNA, the CDR3 is TGTGCCAGCAGCTCGTGGACAAAAGGGGATGAGCAGTTCTTC.